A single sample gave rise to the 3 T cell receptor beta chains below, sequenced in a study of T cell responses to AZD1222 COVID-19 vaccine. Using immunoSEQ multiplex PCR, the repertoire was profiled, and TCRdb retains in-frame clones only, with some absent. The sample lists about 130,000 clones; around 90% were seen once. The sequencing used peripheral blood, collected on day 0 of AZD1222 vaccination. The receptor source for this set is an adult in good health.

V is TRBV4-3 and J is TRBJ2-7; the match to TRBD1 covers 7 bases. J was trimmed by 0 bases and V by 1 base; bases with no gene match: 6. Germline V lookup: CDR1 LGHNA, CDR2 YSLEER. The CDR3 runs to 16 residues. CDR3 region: CASSQGMTGLSYEQYF. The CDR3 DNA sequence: TGCGCCAGCAGCCAAGGAATGACAGGGCTCTCCTACGAGCAGTACTTC.

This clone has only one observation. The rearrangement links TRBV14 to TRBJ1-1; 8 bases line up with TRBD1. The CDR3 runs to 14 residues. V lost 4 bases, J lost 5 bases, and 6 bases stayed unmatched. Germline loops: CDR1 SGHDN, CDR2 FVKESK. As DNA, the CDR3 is TGTGCCAGCAGCCCGCGGACAGGGTTGACTGAAGCTTTCTTT. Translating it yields CASSPRTGLTEAFF.

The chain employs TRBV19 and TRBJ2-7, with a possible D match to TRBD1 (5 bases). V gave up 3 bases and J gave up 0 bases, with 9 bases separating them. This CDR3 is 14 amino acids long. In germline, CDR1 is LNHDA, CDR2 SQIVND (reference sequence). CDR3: CASSIGRASYEQYF. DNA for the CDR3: TGTGCCAGTAGTATCGGCAGGGCCTCCTACGAGCAGTACTTC.